The source of this T cell receptor (beta chain) is a study of blood T cell repertoires in COVID-19. Background on the study: COVID-19 samples, acute and convalescent, were from the United States, Italy and Spain.

In the authors' workflow: Reference gene primer amplification gave estimated nucleated cell counts. Using immunoSEQ multiplex PCR, the repertoire was profiled, and TCRdb retains in-frame clones only, with some absent. V, J and clone size are taken as reported in that table, and D and trimming were inferred from the DNA itself. The data hold about 110,000 clones, with around 85% observed a single time. A Seattle source enrolled patients during active infection and followed them longitudinally. CDR1 LNHNV and CDR2 YYDKDF come from the germline V gene (reference sequence). With 2 bases clipped from V and 7 bases from J, the junction kept 0 bases outside the gene matches. The CDR3 is made up of 12 amino acids.

This receptor was identified in a woman aged 55 to 70 with COVID-19, enrolled during active disease. The sequencing sample was made of peripheral blood. V and J are TRBV15 and TRBJ1-2, with 8 nucleotides matching TRBD1. For the CDR3, the DNA is TGTGCCACCAGCAGACAGGGGGCTGGCTACACCTTC. Translation: CATSRQGAGYTF.